The entry that follows covers one T cell receptor beta chain sequence. Its specificity is unknown. Trimming shortened V by 4 bases and J by 8 bases, and 26 bases separated the two germline ends. Looked up from germline, CDR1 is MGHRA and CDR2 is YSYEKL. The CDR3 length is 17 residues. The record originates from a study of blood T cells in healthy people across ages. Study background: Template-switching capture recovered about one barcoded beta molecule per two T cells. Study-wide results and limits: Estimated diversity across one million T cells was deemed an underestimate. Per-million-T-cell TCR beta diversity fell roughly linearly with age. More naive CD4+ cells and higher diversity were found in long-lived than in aged donors.

Together with a sample-barcoded 5' primer, a J-beta primer mix was included in a second PCR lasting 7 to 11 cycles. TCRdb called the 5' RACE reads again in MiXCR, with one record for every CDR3 protein. This sample carries under 1,000,000 distinct CDR3 sequences, about 37% of them seen once, and the ten largest clones take 13%. The genes are TRBV4-1 and TRBJ1-2; D is unclear. The TCR originated in a man aged 18 to 30 in good health. Sequencing was carried out using blood. CDR3 loop: CASSRVAGKGKPGGYTF. Written as DNA, the CDR3 is TGCGCCAGCAGCCGAGTTGCGGGCAAGGGTAAACCGGGCGGCTACACCTTC.